These 2 T cell receptor beta chains came from one sample sequenced in a study of T cell responses to AZD1222 COVID-19 vaccine. Libraries were prepared by immunoSEQ multiplex PCR; TCRdb keeps only in-frame clonotypes and omits some of them. Altogether 95,000 to 150,000 clones are present, 90% being singletons, with the ten largest covering roughly 4.2%. The sequencing used peripheral blood, collected 28 days after the second dose of the MenACWY control vaccine. The source of these receptors is an adult who received the MenACWY meningococcal vaccine as a control.

The chain joins TRBV6-5 to TRBJ1-6; D is ambiguous. V lost 2 bases, J lost 4 bases, and 6 bases lay in between. CDR1 is MNHEY and CDR2 is SVGAGI in the germline V gene. CDR3 length: 14 amino acids. This CDR3 reads CASSYPQYNSPLHF. CDR3 coding DNA: TGTGCCAGCAGTTACCCACAATATAATTCACCCCTCCACTTT.

The CDR3 loop is CASSSSSYEQYV. The CDR3 region has the DNA TGTGCCAGCAGCTCGAGCTCCTACGAGCAGTACGTC. The V call is TRBV11-2, the J call TRBJ2-7; D remains ambiguous. This CDR3 region has 12 residues. Trimming cost V 4 bases and J 0 bases, with 4 bases left between them. From germline, CDR1 is SGHAT and CDR2 FQNNGV.